The 30 T cell receptor beta chains in this list originate from one sample, sequenced in a study of T cells in Graves' hyperthyroidism and ophthalmopathy. RNA transcripts served as the template for amplifying TCR beta CDR3 regions. An initial round of RT-PCR targeting the TCR CDR3 relied on the HTBI primer set. Using its own MiXCR run on the multiplex PCR reads, TCRdb lists one record per CDR3 protein. This table has roughly 500,000 distinct CDR3 sequences, about 24% appearing once. What was sequenced was blood. These receptor sequences come from a woman aged 25 to 45 with Graves' ophthalmopathy.

This clonotype has a count of ten or more. The chain employs TRBV25-1 and TRBJ2-4, with D possibly TRBD1 on 7 matching bases. Looked up from germline, CDR1 is MGHDK and CDR2 is SYGVNS. V dropped 2 bases and J dropped 6 bases, with 11 bases sitting between them. The CDR3 runs to 14 residues. CDR3 region: CASSEGGTANIQYF. The CDR3 DNA follows: TGTGCCAGCAGTGAAGGGGGGACAGCAAACATTCAGTACTTC.

Many counts were recorded for this clonotype. The rearrangement links TRBV19 to TRBJ1-1; 8 positions match TRBD1. Germline V gene lookup returns CDR1 LNHDA and CDR2 SQIVND (reference sequence). The CDR3 totals 17 residues. After removal of 5 bases from V and 4 bases from J, the junction contained 15 bases not matched to a gene. The CDR3 loop is CASSLPGTGPRSTEAFF. The CDR3 DNA reads TGTGCCAGTAGTCTCCCCGGGACAGGCCCCCGGAGCACTGAAGCTTTCTTT.

Ten or more counts support this clonotype. The rearrangement links TRBV11-2 to TRBJ2-7; TRBD2 matches at 7 bases. This CDR3 has 15 amino acids. Trimming took 1 base from V and 2 from J; bases not matched to a gene: 5. Germline CDR1 and CDR2: SGHAT and FQNNGV. CDR3: CASSLGGGLTYEQYF. DNA of the CDR3: TGTGCCAGCAGCTTAGGCGGGGGACTAACCTACGAGCAGTACTTC.

This clonotype was counted at least ten times. CDR3 in amino acids: CASSFATGRTEAFF. The CDR3 DNA reads TGTGCCAGCAGCTTTGCGACGGGAAGGACTGAAGCTTTCTTT. The chain joins TRBV11-1 to TRBJ1-1; no clear D. V lost 3 bases and J lost 5, with 13 bases in between. This CDR3 has 14 amino acids. The germline V gene has CDR1 SGHAT and CDR2 FQDESV (reference sequence). Based on the CDR3 plus reference TRBV11-1 and TRBJ1-1, the full variable domain is EAEVAQSPRYKITEKSQAVAFWCDPISGHATLYWYRQILGQGPELLVQFQDESVVDDSQLPKDRFSAERLKGVDSTLKIQPAELGDSAMYLCASSFATGRTEAFFGQGTRLTVV.

J is TRBJ2-7 and V is TRBV27; D uncertain. CDR3 length equals 12 residues. V lost 3 bases and J 7 bases, leaving 10 bases between the germline ends. Germline loops: CDR1 MNHEY, CDR2 SMNVEV (reference sequence). The CDR3 here is CASSFPFGEQYF. CDR3 DNA: TGTGCCAGCAGTTTCCCCTTCGGGGAGCAGTACTTC.

In regard to this clonotype: The conserved final phenylalanine or tryptophan is absent from the CDR3, which likely points to a read error. Because the CDR3's place on the DNA is in doubt, the DNA is left out and the CDR3 is given as listed by TCRdb. CDR3 protein: CASSPQGSNTEALV. V gene TRBV7-3 combines with J gene TRBJ1-1; the table's D call of TRBD1 was not tested on the DNA. The CDR3 adds up to 14 amino acids, both ends counted. Germline CDR1 SGHTA, CDR2 FQGTGA.

Comments on this clonotype: A much larger clone lies one base from this, so it may be a read error. V usage is TRBV11-2 and J usage is TRBJ2-4, with D possibly matching TRBD1 (7 bases). The germline V gene encodes CDR1 SGHAT and CDR2 FQNNGV. The CDR3 length is 13 residues. Written as DNA, the CDR3 is TGTGCCAGCAGCTTCCAGGGGGGAAACATTAAGTACTTC. Translating it yields CASSFQGGNIKYF. The full variable domain, completed using reference TRBV11-2 and TRBJ2-4, is EAGVAQSPRYKIIEKRQSVAFWCNPISGHATLYWYQQILGQGPKLLIQFQNNGVVDDSQLPKDRFSAERLKGVDSTLKIQPAKLEDSAVYLCASSFQGGNIKYFGAGTRLSVL.

The gene calls are TRBV15 and TRBJ2-5; perhaps TRBD1 as D (6 bases). V shed 3 bases and J shed 0 bases, with 14 bases lying between them. The CDR3 sequence is 16 residues long. The germline CDR1 and CDR2 sequences are LNHNV and YYDKDF (reference sequence). The CDR3 region is CATSSSPGHYQETQYF. In nucleotides, the CDR3 is TGTGCCACCAGCAGTAGCCCGGGACACTACCAAGAGACCCAGTACTTC.

Of note for this clonotype: Mismatch with germline at one junction end may stem from a read error. The chain recombines TRBV7-8 with TRBJ1-1; D not resolved. This CDR3 spans 13 amino acids. Germline-derived CDR1 and CDR2 are SGHVS and FQNEAQ. The CDR3 DNA reads TGTGCCAGCAGCTTAGAGATGAACACTGAAGCTTGCTTT. Translating it yields CASSLEMNTEACF.

The V gene is TRBV20-1, the J gene TRBJ1-6; possible D gene TRBD1, 5 bases. V lost 5 bases and J 8 bases, leaving 19 bases between the germline ends. The CDR3 covers 15 residues. Germline lookup yields CDR1 DFQATT and CDR2 SNEGSKA (reference sequence). CDR3: CSAGKDTRNDSPLHF. CDR3 in DNA: TGCAGTGCTGGAAAGGACACCCGCAATGATTCACCCCTCCACTTT.

There are many counts of this clonotype. The V and J genes are TRBV27 and TRBJ2-6, with D perhaps matching TRBD1 (6 bases). This CDR3 is built from 19 residues. Looked up from germline, CDR1 is MNHEY and CDR2 is SMNVEV (reference sequence). Trimming left V 2 bases short and J 1 base short, with 18 bases between. CDR3 sequence: CASSLRPGQIRSGANVLTF. The CDR3 DNA is TGTGCCAGCAGTTTACGGCCGGGACAAATAAGATCTGGGGCCAACGTCCTGACTTTC.

The chain couples TRBV25-1 to TRBJ2-7; no definite D call. The germline V gene encodes CDR1 MGHDK and CDR2 SYGVNS. V was cut by 8 bases and J by 2 bases, with 16 bases left in between. This CDR3 is built from 14 residues. The CDR3 loop reads CASAPRGNPYEQYF. Here the CDR3 DNA reads TGTGCCAGCGCCCCTCGTGGCAACCCCTACGAGCAGTACTTC.

This clonotype has ten or more counts. The chain combines TRBV10-3 with TRBJ2-2; a weak D match, TRBD1 (6 bases). V lost 10 bases to trimming and J lost 7 bases, with 22 bases between them. This CDR3 contains 15 residues. Germline V CDR1 and CDR2: ENHRY, SYGVKD. The DNA for the CDR3 is TGTGCCACCCAACTCGGGACGCAAGGGGGCGGGGAGCTGTTTTTT. Its translation is CATQLGTQGGGELFF.

This clonotype showed up just a few times. This sequence joins TRBV7-8 and TRBJ2-4, with TRBD2 identical over 12 bases. V lost 5 bases, J lost 4 bases, and 9 bases stayed unmatched. CDR3 length equals 17 residues. Per the germline V gene, CDR1 is SGHVS and CDR2 is FQNEAQ. The CDR3 is CASSDTSGGYEKNIQYF. The CDR3 DNA reads TGTGCCAGCAGCGACACTAGCGGGGGGTACGAAAAAAACATTCAGTACTTC.

Only a few counts were recorded for this clonotype. V gene TRBV7-6 combines with J gene TRBJ2-2; D tentatively fits TRBD1 or TRBD2 (6 bases each). CDR3 length: 16 residues. Trimming shortened V by 6 bases and J by 5 bases, and 19 bases separated the two germline ends. Looked up from germline, CDR1 is SGHVS and CDR2 is FNYEAQ. The chain's CDR3 is CASSSEGGTLTGELFF. CDR3 sequence (DNA): TGTGCCAGCAGTAGCGAGGGGGGAACATTGACCGGGGAGCTGTTTTTT. Supplemented by reference TRBV7-6 and TRBJ2-2, the full variable domain reads GAGVSQSPRYKVTKRGQDVALRCDPISGHVSLYWYRQALGQGPEFLTYFNYEAQQDKSGLPNDRFSAERPEGSISTLTIQRTEQRDSAMYRCASSSEGGTLTGELFFGEGSRLTVL.

This clonotype was detected ten times or more. The rearrangement uses TRBV28 and TRBJ2-7; 7 nucleotides agree with TRBD1. This CDR3 has 14 amino acids. The V gene's germline CDR1 is MDHEN and CDR2 SYDVKM. With 5 bases clipped from V and 8 bases from J, the junction kept 12 bases outside the gene matches. The CDR3 DNA follows: TGTGCCAGCAGTAACTCGAACAGGGGTCAGCAGCAGTACTTC. It is translated as CASSNSNRGQQQYF.

The chain is built from TRBV15 and TRBJ1-1; 7 bases match TRBD1. The CDR3 has 15 residues. CDR1 is LNHNV and CDR2 is YYDKDF in the germline V gene (reference sequence). V was pared by 0 bases and J by 7 bases, with 8 bases of the junction left unmatched. The CDR3 bases are TGTGCCACCAGCAGAGATTCACAGGGGAGGGTTGAAGCTTTCTTT. Residues: CATSRDSQGRVEAFF.

This clonotype has ten or more counts. The V and J genes are TRBV5-1 and TRBJ2-7, with D possibly called TRBD1 or TRBD2 (5 bases each). Trimming stripped 0 bases from V and 6 bases from J, with 10 bases between. The CDR3 sequence is 13 residues long. Germline V CDR1 and CDR2: SGHRS, YFSETQ. CDR3 nucleotides: TGCGCCAGCAGCTTGGCCCGGGGCGGCGAGCAGTACTTC. The encoded protein is CASSLARGGEQYF.

The sample holds many counts of this clonotype. J is TRBJ1-2 and V is TRBV6-5; D is ambiguous. Between the trimmed V and J ends, which lost 6 bases and 8 bases, there was a span of 10 bases. This CDR3 contains 11 residues. The V gene's germline CDR1 is MNHEY and CDR2 SVGAGI. The CDR3 loop is CASSGNGGYTF. CDR3 coding DNA: TGTGCCAGCAGCGGAAACGGGGGCTACACCTTC.

This clonotype was observed at least ten times. The J gene is TRBJ1-1, the V gene TRBV6-1; TRBD1 is a possible D gene (5 bases). CDR1 is MNHNS and CDR2 is SASEGT in the germline V gene. The CDR3 consists of 16 residues. Trimming stripped 8 bases from V and 8 bases from J, with 27 bases between. The CDR3: CASERIFWTQNIEAFF. DNA for the CDR3: TGTGCCAGCGAGCGGATTTTTTGGACACAGAATATCGAAGCTTTCTTT.

This clonotype was seen ten or more times. This sequence joins TRBV2 and TRBJ1-1; D may be TRBD1 (5 bases). This CDR3 contains 13 residues. Germline V gene lookup returns CDR1 SNHLY and CDR2 FYNNEI. Trimming left V 6 bases short and J 5 bases short, with 13 bases between. CDR3 nucleotide sequence: TGTGCCAGCAGGGCAGGGTGGGGGACTGAAGCTTTCTTT. Protein: CASRAGWGTEAFF.

This clonotype was seen repeatedly, ten times or more. This chain joins TRBV7-2 and TRBJ2-2, with 9 bases matching TRBD1. Germline V gene lookup returns CDR1 SGHTA and CDR2 FQGNSA. V shed 5 bases and J 6 bases; nucleotides not matched to a gene: 4. This CDR3 has 14 residues. CDR3 nucleotide sequence: TGTGCCAGCAGCCCAGACAGGGGGGCCGGGGAGCTGTTTTTT. Its protein is CASSPDRGAGELFF.

The chain joins TRBV27 to TRBJ1-5; tentatively, D is TRBD1 (5 bases). The CDR3 is made up of 15 amino acids. Germline V gene lookup returns CDR1 MNHEY and CDR2 SMNVEV (reference sequence). Trimming stripped 4 bases from V and 1 base from J, with 11 bases between. In DNA, the CDR3 is TGTGCCAGCAGTTATGAGGGGAGGAGCAATCAGCCCCAGCATTTT. Residues: CASSYEGRSNQPQHF.

The gene calls are TRBV6-2 or TRBV6-3 and TRBJ2-3; TRBD1 matches 9 bases. The CDR3 sequence is 15 residues long. From germline, CDR1 is MNHEY and CDR2 SVGEGT. J lost 4 bases, V lost 4 bases, and 6 bases had no gene match. CDR3 residues: CASSSIQGAADTQYF. CDR3 sequence (DNA): TGTGCCAGCAGTTCAATACAGGGGGCTGCAGATACGCAGTATTTT.

This clonotype was recorded a few times. The chain carries TRBV6-5 and TRBJ1-1, with D hard to call. The CDR3 totals 16 residues. The V end was cut by 2 bases, the J end by 4 bases, with 17 bases between. In germline, CDR1 is MNHEY, CDR2 SVGAGI. This CDR3 reads CASSYASGPPTTEAFF. CDR3 nucleotides: TGTGCCAGCAGTTACGCCAGCGGGCCACCCACCACTGAAGCTTTCTTT.

This clonotype came up a few times. The chain links TRBV15 to TRBJ2-5; 7 bases map to TRBD2. V was pared by 1 base and J by 2 bases, with 4 bases of the junction left unmatched. The germline gives CDR1 LNHNV, CDR2 YYDKDF (reference sequence). CDR3 length: 15 amino acids. The CDR3 sequence is CATSRGAGRQETQYF. The CDR3 DNA reads as TGTGCCACCAGCAGAGGAGCGGGAAGGCAAGAGACCCAGTACTTC.

This clonotype showed up many times. The chain couples TRBV6-2 or TRBV6-3 to TRBJ2-5; 7 bases align to TRBD2. The germline CDR1 and CDR2 sequences are MNHEY and SVGEGT. The CDR3 is made up of 15 amino acids. Germline trimming cut 5 bases from V and 5 bases from J; bases unmatched to any gene: 11. CDR3 region: CASSPGTTVRETQYF. As DNA, the CDR3 is TGTGCCAGCAGTCCCGGGACTACGGTTCGTGAGACCCAGTACTTC.

This clonotype has at least ten counts. The J gene is TRBJ2-7, the V gene TRBV10-1; D remains ambiguous. Germline V gives CDR1 WNHNN, CDR2 SYGVQD (reference sequence). V gave up 3 bases and J gave up 4 bases, with 10 bases separating them. This CDR3 is built from 13 residues. The CDR3 protein is CASSDSVGYEQYF. The CDR3 DNA follows: TGCGCCAGCAGTGACTCGGTCGGGTACGAGCAGTACTTC.

Ten or more counts support this clonotype. This rearrangement joins TRBV7-9 to TRBJ2-7; D remains ambiguous. With 4 bases removed from V and 4 bases from J, the gap between germline ends came to 8 bases. The germline V gene has CDR1 SEHNR and CDR2 FQNEAQ (reference sequence). The CDR3 totals 12 residues. The CDR3 nucleotides are TGTGCCAGCAGCTCACCATATTACGAGCAGTACTTC. Protein sequence: CASSSPYYEQYF.

This clonotype was seen ten or more times. The V call is TRBV28, the J call TRBJ1-2; 8 nucleotides align to TRBD1. V was pared by 3 bases and J by 6 bases, with 12 bases of the junction left unmatched. Germline CDR1 and CDR2: MDHEN and SYDVKM. The CDR3 sequence is 16 residues long. CDR3 DNA sequence: TGTGCCAGCAGTTTTCCGCAGGGGGCGAATCGAAATGGCTACACCTTC. It specifies CASSFPQGANRNGYTF.